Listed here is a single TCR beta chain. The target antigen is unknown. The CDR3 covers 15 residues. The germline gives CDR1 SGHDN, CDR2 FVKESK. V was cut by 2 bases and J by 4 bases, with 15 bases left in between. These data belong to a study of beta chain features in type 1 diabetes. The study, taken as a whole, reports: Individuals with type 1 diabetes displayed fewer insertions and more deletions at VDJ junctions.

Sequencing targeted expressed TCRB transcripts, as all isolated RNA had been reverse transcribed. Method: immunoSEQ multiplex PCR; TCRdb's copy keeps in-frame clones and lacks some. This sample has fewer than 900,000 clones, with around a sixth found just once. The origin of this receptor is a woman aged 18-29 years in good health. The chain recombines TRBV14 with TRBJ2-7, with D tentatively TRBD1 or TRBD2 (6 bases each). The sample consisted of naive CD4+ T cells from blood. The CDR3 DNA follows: TGTGCCAGCAGCCAAAATAGGAGGGGGGATTACGAGCAGTACTTC. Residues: CASSQNRRGDYEQYF. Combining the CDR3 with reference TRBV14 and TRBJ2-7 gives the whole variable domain EAGVTQFPSHSVIEKGQTVTLRCDPISGHDNLYWYRRVMGKEIKFLLHFVKESKQDESGMPNNRFLAERTGGTYSTLKVQPAELEDSGVYFCASSQNRRGDYEQYFGPGTRLTVT.